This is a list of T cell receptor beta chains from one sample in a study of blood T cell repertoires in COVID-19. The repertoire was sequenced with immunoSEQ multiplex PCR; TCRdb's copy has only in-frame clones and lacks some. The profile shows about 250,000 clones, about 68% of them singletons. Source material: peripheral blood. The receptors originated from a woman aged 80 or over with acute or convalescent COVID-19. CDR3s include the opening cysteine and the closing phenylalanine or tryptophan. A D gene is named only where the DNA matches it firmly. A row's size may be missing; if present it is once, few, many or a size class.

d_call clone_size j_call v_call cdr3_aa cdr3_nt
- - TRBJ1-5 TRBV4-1 CASSQEGVRAHQPQHF TGCGCCAGCAGCCAAGAAGGAGTCAGGGCCCATCAGCCCCAGCATTTT
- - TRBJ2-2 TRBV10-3 CAISVTGNPGELFF TGTGCCATCAGTGTAACAGGGAACCCCGGGGAGCTGTTTTTT
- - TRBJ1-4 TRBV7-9 CASSRTDEKLFF TGTGCCAGCAGTAGGACTGATGAAAAACTGTTTTTT
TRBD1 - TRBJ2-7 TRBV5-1 CASSLGWTGASEQYF TGCGCCAGCAGCTTGGGATGGACAGGGGCATCCGAGCAGTACTTC
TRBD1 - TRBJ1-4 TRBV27 CASSTNRDRGEKLFF TGTGCCAGCAGCACCAACCGGGACAGGGGAGAAAAACTGTTTTTT
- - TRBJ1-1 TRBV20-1 CSASTGNMNTEAFF TGCAGTGCTAGTACGGGAAACATGAACACTGAAGCTTTCTTT
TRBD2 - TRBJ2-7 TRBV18 CASSSGIAGAYEQYF TGTGCCAGCTCATCCGGGATAGCGGGAGCCTACGAGCAGTACTTC
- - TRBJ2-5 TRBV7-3 CASSSQRGETQYF TGTGCCAGCAGCAGCCAGAGAGGAGAGACCCAGTACTTC
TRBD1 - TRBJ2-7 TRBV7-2 CASSETDRASYEQYF TGTGCCAGCAGCGAGACGGACAGGGCTTCCTACGAGCAGTACTTC
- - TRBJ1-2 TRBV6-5 CASSFLDLVWGYTF TGTGCCAGCAGTTTTCTGGACTTGGTTTGGGGCTACACCTTC
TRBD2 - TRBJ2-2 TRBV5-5 CASRPGLETGELFF TGTGCCAGCAGGCCGGGACTAGAAACCGGGGAGCTGTTTTTT
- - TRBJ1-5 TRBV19 CASSIGGAGIPYNQPQHF TGTGCCAGTAGTATAGGTGGGGCAGGGATCCCCTACAATCAGCCCCAGCATTTT
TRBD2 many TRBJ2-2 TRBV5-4 CASSFASGRVNTGELFF TGTGCCAGCAGCTTTGCTAGCGGGAGGGTGAACACCGGGGAGCTGTTTTTT
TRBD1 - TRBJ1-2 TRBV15 CATSRRQGRGGYTF TGTGCCACCAGCAGACGACAGGGGAGAGGTGGCTACACCTTC
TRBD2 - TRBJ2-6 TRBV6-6 CASSRTSGLSGANVLTF TGTGCCAGCAGTCGGACTAGCGGACTCTCTGGGGCCAACGTCCTGACTTTC
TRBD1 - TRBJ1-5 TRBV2 CASSEGRGYRESNQPQHF TGTGCCAGCAGTGAGGGCAGGGGGTACCGTGAGAGCAATCAGCCCCAGCATTTT
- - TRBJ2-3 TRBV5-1 CASSLVPGTATDTQYF TGCGCCAGCAGCTTGGTTCCGGGAACGGCCACAGATACGCAGTATTTT